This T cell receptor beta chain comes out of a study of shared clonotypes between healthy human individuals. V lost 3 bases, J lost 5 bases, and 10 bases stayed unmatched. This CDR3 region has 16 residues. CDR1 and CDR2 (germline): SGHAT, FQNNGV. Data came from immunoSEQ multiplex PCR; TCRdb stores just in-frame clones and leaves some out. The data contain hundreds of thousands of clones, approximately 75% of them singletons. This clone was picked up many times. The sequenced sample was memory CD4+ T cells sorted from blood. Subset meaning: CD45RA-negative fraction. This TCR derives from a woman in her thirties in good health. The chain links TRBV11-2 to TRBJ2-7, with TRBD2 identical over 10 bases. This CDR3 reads CASSFRVAGGVNEQYF. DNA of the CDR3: TGTGCCAGCAGCTTCCGAGTAGCGGGAGGAGTCAACGAGCAGTACTTC.